This section outlines one T cell receptor (beta chain) sequence together with its context. V dropped 8 bases and J dropped 4; count of bases not matched to a gene: 17. The CDR3 has 18 residues. CDR1 and CDR2 from the germline V gene are SNHLY and FYNNEI. This entry belongs to a study of blood T cell repertoires in COVID-19. Background on the study: Collection of acute and convalescent COVID-19 samples took place in the United States, Italy and Spain. The analysed material was cDNA or gDNA that came from T cells, B-cell-depleted T cells, or PBMCs.

Methods used by the authors: Reference gene primer amplification gave estimated nucleated cell counts. TCRdb keeps only in-frame clones here, not all; method: immunoSEQ multiplex PCR. V and J calls and clone size come straight from that table; D and trimming were deduced from the DNA. The profile shows some 200,000 clones, approximately 87% of them singletons. Sequencing was carried out using peripheral blood. This sequence joins TRBV2 and TRBJ2-5; TRBD2 matches at 12 bases. The clonotype comes from a man aged 35 to 55 with active or convalescent COVID-19. The CDR3 nucleotides read TGTGCCAGCCTACCTTCTCGACTAGCGGGGGCGGGAGCAGAGACCCAGTACTTC. Translating gives CASLPSRLAGAGAETQYF.